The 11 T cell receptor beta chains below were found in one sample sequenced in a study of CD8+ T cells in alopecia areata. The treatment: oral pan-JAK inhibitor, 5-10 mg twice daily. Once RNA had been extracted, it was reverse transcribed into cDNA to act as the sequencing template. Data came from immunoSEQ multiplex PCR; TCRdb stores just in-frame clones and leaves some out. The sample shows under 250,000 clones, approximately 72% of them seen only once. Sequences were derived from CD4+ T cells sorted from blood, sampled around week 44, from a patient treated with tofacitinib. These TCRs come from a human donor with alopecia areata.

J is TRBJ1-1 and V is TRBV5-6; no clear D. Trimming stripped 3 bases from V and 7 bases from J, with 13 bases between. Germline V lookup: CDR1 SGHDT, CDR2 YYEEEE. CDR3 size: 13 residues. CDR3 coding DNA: TGTGCCAGCAGCTGGACCGGGTCTCTTGAAGCTTTCTTT. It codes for CASSWTGSLEAFF.

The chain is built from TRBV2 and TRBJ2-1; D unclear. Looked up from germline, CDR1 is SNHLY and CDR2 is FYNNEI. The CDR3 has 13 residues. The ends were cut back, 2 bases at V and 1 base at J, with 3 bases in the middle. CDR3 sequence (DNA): TGTGCCAGCAGTGAATCTTCCTACAATGAGCAGTTCTTC. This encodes CASSESSYNEQFF.

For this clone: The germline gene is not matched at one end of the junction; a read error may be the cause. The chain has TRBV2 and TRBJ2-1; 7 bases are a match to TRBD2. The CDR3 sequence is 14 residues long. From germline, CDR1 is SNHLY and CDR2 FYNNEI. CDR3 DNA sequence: TGTGCCGGAACCGGGACTACCTCCCACAATGAGCAGTTCTTC. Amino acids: CAGTGTTSHNEQFF.

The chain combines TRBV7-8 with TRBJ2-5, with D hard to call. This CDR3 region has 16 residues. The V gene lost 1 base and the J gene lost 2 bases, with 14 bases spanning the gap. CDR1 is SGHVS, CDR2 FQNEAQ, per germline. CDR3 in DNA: TGTGCCAGCAGCTTAGGCGTGGCGTCGGGTCAAGAGACCCAGTACTTC. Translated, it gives CASSLGVASGQETQYF.

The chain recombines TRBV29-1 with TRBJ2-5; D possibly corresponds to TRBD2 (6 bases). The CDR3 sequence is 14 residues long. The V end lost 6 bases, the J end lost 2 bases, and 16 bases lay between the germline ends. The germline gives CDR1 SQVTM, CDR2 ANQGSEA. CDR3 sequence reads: CSVSPGLGQETQYF. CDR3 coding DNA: TGCAGCGTGTCCCCGGGACTTGGACAAGAGACCCAGTACTTC.

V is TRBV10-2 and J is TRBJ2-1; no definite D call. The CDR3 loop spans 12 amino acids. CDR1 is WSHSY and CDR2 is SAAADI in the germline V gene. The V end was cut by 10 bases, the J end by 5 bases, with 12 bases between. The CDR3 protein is CATSNADNEQFF. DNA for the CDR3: TGCGCCACCTCCAATGCGGACAATGAGCAGTTCTTC.

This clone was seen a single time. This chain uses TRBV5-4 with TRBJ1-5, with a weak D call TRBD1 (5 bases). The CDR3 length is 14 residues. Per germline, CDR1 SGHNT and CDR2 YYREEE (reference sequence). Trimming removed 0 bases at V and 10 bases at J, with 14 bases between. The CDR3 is CASSLGGGVGPQHF. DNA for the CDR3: TGTGCCAGCAGCTTGGGAGGAGGGGTGGGACCCCAGCATTTT.

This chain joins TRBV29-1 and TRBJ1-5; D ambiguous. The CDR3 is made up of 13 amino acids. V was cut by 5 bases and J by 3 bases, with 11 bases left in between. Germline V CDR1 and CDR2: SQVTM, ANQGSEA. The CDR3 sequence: CSVRSANNQPQHF. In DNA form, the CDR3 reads TGCAGCGTTCGTTCCGCGAACAATCAGCCCCAGCATTTT.

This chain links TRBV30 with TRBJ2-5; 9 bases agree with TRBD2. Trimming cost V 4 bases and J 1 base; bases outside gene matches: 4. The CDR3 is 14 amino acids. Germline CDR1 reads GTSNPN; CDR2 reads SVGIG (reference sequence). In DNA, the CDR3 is TGTGCCTGGACTAGCGGGGATACCCAAGAGACCCAGTACTTC. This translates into CAWTSGDTQETQYF.

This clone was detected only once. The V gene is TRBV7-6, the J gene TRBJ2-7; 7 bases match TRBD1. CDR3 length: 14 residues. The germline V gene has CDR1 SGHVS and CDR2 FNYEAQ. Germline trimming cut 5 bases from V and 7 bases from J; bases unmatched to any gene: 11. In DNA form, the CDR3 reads TGTGCCAGCAGCCCTATTGAGGGGGCGCGGGAGCAGTACTTC. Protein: CASSPIEGAREQYF.

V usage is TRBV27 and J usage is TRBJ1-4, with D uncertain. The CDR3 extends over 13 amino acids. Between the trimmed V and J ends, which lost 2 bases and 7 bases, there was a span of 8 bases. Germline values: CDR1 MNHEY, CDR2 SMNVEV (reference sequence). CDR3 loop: CASSLKGSEKLFF. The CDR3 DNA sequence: TGTGCCAGCAGTTTAAAAGGGAGTGAAAAACTGTTTTTT. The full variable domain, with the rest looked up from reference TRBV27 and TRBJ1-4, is EAQVTQNPRYLITVTGKKLTVTCSQNMNHEYMSWYRQDPGLGLRQIYYSMNVEVTDKGDVPEGYKVSRKEKRNFPLILESPSPNQTSLYFCASSLKGSEKLFFGSGTQLSVL.